What follows are 10 T cell receptor beta chains derived from one specimen sequenced in a study of cytomegalovirus exposure and HLA in healthy donors. Use of 60 Vbeta and 13 Jbeta primers characterized the PCR. The table came from immunoSEQ multiplex PCR; TCRdb's copy has only in-frame clones and leaves some out. This sample yields 100,000 or so clones, of which 60% to 80% are seen a single time; 8.6% belongs to the top ten. Sequencing was carried out using PBMCs. All receptors derive from a woman in her thirties or forties in good health and CMV-seropositive.

The rearrangement joins TRBV9 to TRBJ1-2; D unclear. Looked up from germline, CDR1 is SGDLS and CDR2 is YYNGEE. V dropped 1 base and J dropped 6 bases, with 16 bases sitting between them. CDR3 length equals 15 residues. CDR3 coding DNA: TGTGCCAGCAGCGTATTCCCCGGAAGCGGGGATGGCTACACCTTC. Its translation is CASSVFPGSGDGYTF.

The chain joins TRBV4-1 to TRBJ2-7, with 7 bases matching TRBD2. This CDR3 comprises 14 residues. V lost 4 bases to trimming and J lost 3 bases; unmatched junction nucleotides: 6. Germline CDR1 reads MGHRA; CDR2 reads YSYEKL. The CDR3 loop reads CASSRDYRYYEQYF. CDR3 nucleotides: TGCGCCAGCAGCCGGGACTACCGATACTACGAGCAGTACTTC.

This chain connects TRBV5-1 to TRBJ2-6; 8 bases map to TRBD1. Per the germline V gene, CDR1 is SGHRS and CDR2 is YFSETQ. With V trimmed by 0 bases and J by 4 bases, 9 bases remained unmatched. This CDR3 contains 18 residues. The CDR3 nucleotides are TGCGCCAGCAGCTTGGCAGGGCAGGGGGCGCGGGGGGCCAACGTCCTGACTTTC. This encodes CASSLAGQGARGANVLTF. The whole variable domain, remainder taken from reference TRBV5-1 and TRBJ2-6, is KAGVTQTPRYLIKTRGQQVTLSCSPISGHRSVSWYQQTPGQGLQFLFEYFSETQRNKGNFPGRFSGRQFSNSRSEMNVSTLELGDSALYLCASSLAGQGARGANVLTFGAGSRLTVL.

This clone was detected a few times. The chain is built from TRBV7-9 and TRBJ2-2; 10 bases line up with TRBD1. The CDR3 loop spans 16 amino acids. Germline assignment: CDR1 SEHNR and CDR2 FQNEAQ (reference sequence). The V segment lost 3 bases and the J segment 5 bases; nucleotides outside the gene matches: 6. CDR3 region: CASSFTPGQGTGELFF. Written as DNA, the CDR3 is TGTGCCAGCAGCTTCACTCCGGGACAGGGGACCGGGGAGCTGTTTTTT.

This rearrangement joins TRBV18 to TRBJ2-5; weak D call: TRBD2 (6 bases). In germline, CDR1 is KGHSH, CDR2 LQKENI. The CDR3 covers 13 residues. V lost 4 bases and J lost 2, with 8 bases in between. CDR3 sequence: CASSQGLQETQYF. Written as DNA, the CDR3 is TGTGCCAGCTCACAGGGACTTCAAGAGACCCAGTACTTC.

The chain joins TRBV19 to TRBJ2-7; no definite D call. The CDR3 is 13 amino acids. Trimming took 5 bases from V and 3 from J, leaving 11 bases between them. Germline V gene lookup returns CDR1 LNHDA and CDR2 SQIVND (reference sequence). For the CDR3, the DNA is TGTGCCAGTAGTTTGGGCTCCTTCTACGAGCAGTACTTC. The encoded protein is CASSLGSFYEQYF.

This clone was found once. The chain employs TRBV12-5 and TRBJ1-2, with 8 bases identical to TRBD1. The V gene's germline CDR1 is LGHNT and CDR2 FRNRAP. Germline trimming cut 2 bases from V and 2 bases from J; bases unmatched to any gene: 25. The CDR3 extends over 22 amino acids. In DNA, the CDR3 is TGTGCTAGTGGTTTGAACATCAGGGGGCTACAATTAAAAAAAAAGGTGAACTATGGCTACACCTTC. This encodes CASGLNIRGLQLKKKVNYGYTF. Combining the CDR3 with reference TRBV12-5 and TRBJ1-2 gives the whole variable domain DARVTQTPRHKVTEMGQEVTMRCQPILGHNTVFWYRQTMMQGLELLAYFRNRAPLDDSGMPKDRFSAEMPDATLATLKIQPSEPRDSAVYFCASGLNIRGLQLKKKVNYGYTFGSGTRLTVV.

V and J are TRBV18 and TRBJ1-2; 8 nucleotides align to TRBD1. Germline assignment: CDR1 KGHSH and CDR2 LQKENI. V was clipped by 3 bases and J by 4 bases; unmatched bases: 13. This CDR3 has 17 residues. The CDR3 DNA is TGTGCCAGCTCACCGCAGTGGGGACAGGCAATCCCCTATGGCTACACCTTC. It is translated as CASSPQWGQAIPYGYTF.

The chain recombines TRBV28 with TRBJ1-5, with D maybe TRBD1 (6 bases). The CDR3 sequence is 14 residues long. Germline V gives CDR1 MDHEN, CDR2 SYDVKM. V was trimmed by 6 bases and J by 9 bases, leaving 18 bases between them. The chain's CDR3 is CASRLQGYLRPQHF. The DNA of the CDR3 is TGTGCCAGCAGACTACAGGGTTATTTACGGCCCCAGCATTTT.

This clone was picked up a small number of times. J is TRBJ2-1 and V is TRBV4-3; 11 bases agree with TRBD2. The CDR3 totals 15 residues. CDR1 and CDR2 from the germline V gene are LGHNA and YSLEER. The ends lost 4 bases at V and 7 bases at J; junction bases unmatched: 6. In DNA, the CDR3 is TGCGCCAGCAGCCCTCGACTAGCGGGGAGGAATGAGCAGTTCTTC. It is translated as CASSPRLAGRNEQFF.